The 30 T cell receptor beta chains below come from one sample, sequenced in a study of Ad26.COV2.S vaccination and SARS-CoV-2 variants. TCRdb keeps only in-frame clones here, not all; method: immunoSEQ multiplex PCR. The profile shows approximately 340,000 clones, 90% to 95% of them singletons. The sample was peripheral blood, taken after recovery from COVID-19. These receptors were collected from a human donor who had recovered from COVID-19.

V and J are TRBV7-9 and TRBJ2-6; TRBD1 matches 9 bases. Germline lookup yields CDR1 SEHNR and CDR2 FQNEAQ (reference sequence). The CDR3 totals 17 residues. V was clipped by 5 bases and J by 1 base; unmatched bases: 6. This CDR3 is CASSGRDRESGANVLTF. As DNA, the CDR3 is TGTGCCAGCAGCGGACGGGACAGGGAGTCTGGGGCCAACGTCCTGACTTTC.

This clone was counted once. In nucleotides, the CDR3 is TGTGCCAGCAGCAGATTCCGGACAGTAATGTTAGTGGAGACCCAGTACTTC. Translated: CASSRFRTVMLVETQYF. V usage is TRBV21-1 and J usage is TRBJ2-5; the D segment call TRBD1 is taken from the table without a DNA check. TRBV21-1 is given as a pseudogene. The CDR3 has 17 amino acids.

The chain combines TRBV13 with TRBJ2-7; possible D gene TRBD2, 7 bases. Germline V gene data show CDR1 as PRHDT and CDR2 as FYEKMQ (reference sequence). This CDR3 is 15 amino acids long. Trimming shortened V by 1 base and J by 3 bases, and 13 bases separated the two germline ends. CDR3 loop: CASSLEGGGLYEQYF. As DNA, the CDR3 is TGTGCCAGCAGCTTAGAGGGGGGGGGCCTCTACGAGCAGTACTTC.

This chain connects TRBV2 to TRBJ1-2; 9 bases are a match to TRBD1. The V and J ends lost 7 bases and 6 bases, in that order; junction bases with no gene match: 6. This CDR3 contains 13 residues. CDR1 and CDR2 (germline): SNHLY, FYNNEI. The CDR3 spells CASITDRGDGYTF. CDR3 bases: TGTGCCAGCATTACGGACAGGGGCGATGGCTACACCTTC.

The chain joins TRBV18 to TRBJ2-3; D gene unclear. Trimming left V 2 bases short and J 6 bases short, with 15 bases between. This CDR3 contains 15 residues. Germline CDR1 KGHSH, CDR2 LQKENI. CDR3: CASSPGVRPRDTQYF. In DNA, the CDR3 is TGTGCCAGCTCACCAGGAGTCAGGCCAAGGGATACGCAGTATTTT.

CDR3 DNA: TGTGCCAGCAGTCCCCCGGGACAGGGGTACGAGCAGTACTTC. This encodes CASSPPGQGYEQYF. The chain has TRBV6-2 or TRBV6-3 and TRBJ2-7; TRBD1 matches 10 bases. The J segment lost 4 bases and the V segment lost 5 bases, leaving 5 bases of the junction unmatched. The CDR3 extends over 14 amino acids. Per the germline V gene, CDR1 is MNHEY and CDR2 is SVGEGT.

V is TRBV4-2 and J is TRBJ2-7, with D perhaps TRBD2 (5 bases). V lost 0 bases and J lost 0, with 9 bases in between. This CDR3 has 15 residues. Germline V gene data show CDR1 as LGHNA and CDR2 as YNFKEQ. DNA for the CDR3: TGTGCCAGCAGCCAAGAGGGGAGAGGCTCCTACGAGCAGTACTTC. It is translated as CASSQEGRGSYEQYF.

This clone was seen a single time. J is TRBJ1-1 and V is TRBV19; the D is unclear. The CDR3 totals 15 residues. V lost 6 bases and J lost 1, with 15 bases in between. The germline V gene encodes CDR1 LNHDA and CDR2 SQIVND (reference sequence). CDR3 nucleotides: TGTGCCAGTAGCTCTCTCTTCTGGGAGAACACTGAAGCTTTCTTT. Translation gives CASSSLFWENTEAFF.

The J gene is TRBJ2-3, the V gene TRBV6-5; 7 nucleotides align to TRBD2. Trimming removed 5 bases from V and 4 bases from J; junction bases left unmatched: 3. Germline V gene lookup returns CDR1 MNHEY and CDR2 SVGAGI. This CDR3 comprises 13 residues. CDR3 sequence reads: CASSPGLSDTQYF. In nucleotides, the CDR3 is TGTGCCAGCAGTCCGGGACTATCAGATACGCAGTATTTT.

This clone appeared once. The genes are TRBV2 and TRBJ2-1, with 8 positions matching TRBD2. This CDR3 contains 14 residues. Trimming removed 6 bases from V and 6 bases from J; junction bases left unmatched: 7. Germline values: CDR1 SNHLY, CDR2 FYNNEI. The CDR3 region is CASSGLAGFNEQFF. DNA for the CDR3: TGTGCCAGCAGCGGGCTAGCGGGCTTCAATGAGCAGTTCTTC. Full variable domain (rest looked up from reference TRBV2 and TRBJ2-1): EPEVTQTPSHQVTQMGQEVILRCVPISNHLYFYWYRQILGQKVEFLVSFYNNEISEKSEIFDDQFSVERPDGSNFTLKIRSTKLEDSAMYFCASSGLAGFNEQFFGPGTRLTVL.

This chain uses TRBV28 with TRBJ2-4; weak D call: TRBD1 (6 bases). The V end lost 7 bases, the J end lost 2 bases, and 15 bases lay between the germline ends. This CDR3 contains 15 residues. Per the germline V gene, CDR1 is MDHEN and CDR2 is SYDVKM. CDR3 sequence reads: CASIKGDGSKNIQYF. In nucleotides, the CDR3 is TGTGCCAGCATAAAGGGGGACGGGTCCAAAAACATTCAGTACTTC.

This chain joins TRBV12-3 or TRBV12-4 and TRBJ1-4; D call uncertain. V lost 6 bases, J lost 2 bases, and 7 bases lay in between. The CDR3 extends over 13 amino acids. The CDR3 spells CASSPTTNEKLFF. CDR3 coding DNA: TGTGCCAGCAGCCCGACCACTAATGAAAAACTGTTTTTT.

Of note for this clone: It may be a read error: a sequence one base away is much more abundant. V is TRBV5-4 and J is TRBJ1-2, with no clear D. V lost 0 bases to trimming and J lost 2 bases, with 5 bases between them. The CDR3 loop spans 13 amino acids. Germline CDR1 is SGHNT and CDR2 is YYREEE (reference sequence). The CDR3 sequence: CASSLEQNYGYTF. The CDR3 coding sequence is TGTGCCAGCAGCTTGGAACAGAACTATGGCTACACCTTC.

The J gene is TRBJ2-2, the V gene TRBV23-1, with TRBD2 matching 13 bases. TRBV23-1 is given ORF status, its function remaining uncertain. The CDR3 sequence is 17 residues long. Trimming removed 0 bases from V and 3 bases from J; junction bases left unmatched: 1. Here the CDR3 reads CASSQSGTSGDTGELFF. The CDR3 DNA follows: TGCGCCAGCAGTCAATCCGGGACTAGCGGGGACACCGGGGAGCTGTTTTTT.

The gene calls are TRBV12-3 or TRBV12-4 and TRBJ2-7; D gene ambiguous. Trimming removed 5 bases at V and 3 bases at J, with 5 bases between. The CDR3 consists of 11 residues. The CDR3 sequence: CASSENYEQYF. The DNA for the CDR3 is TGTGCCAGCAGTGAAAACTACGAGCAGTACTTC.

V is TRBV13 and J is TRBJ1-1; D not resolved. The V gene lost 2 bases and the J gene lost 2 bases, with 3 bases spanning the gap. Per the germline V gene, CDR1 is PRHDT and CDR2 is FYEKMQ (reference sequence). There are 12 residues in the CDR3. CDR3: CASSLLNTEAFF. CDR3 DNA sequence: TGTGCCAGCAGCTTACTAAACACTGAAGCTTTCTTT.

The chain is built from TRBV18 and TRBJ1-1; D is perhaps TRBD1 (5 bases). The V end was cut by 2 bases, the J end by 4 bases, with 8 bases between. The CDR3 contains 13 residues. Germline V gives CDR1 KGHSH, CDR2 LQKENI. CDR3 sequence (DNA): TGTGCCAGCTCACCAGGGGGGACCACTGAAGCTTTCTTT. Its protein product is CASSPGGTTEAFF. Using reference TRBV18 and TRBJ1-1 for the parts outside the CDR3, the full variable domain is NAGVMQNPRHLVRRRGQEARLRCSPMKGHSHVYWYRQLPEEGLKFMVYLQKENIIDESGMPKERFSAEFPKEGPSILRIQQVVRGDSAAYFCASSPGGTTEAFFGQGTRLTVV.

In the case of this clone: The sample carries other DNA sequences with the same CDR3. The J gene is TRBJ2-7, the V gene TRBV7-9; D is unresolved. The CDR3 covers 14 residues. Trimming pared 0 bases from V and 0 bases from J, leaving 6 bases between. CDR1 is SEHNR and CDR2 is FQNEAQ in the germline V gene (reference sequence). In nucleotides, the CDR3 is TGTGCCAGCAGCTTAGCTGGGGACTCCTACGAGCAGTACTTC. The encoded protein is CASSLAGDSYEQYF.

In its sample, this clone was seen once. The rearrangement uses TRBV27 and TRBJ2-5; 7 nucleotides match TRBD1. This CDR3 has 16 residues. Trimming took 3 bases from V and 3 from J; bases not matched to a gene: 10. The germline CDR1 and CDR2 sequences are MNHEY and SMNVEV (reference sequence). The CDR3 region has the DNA TGTGCCAGCAGTTTCTCCCCGGACAGGTCAGAAGAGACCCAGTACTTC. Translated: CASSFSPDRSEETQYF.

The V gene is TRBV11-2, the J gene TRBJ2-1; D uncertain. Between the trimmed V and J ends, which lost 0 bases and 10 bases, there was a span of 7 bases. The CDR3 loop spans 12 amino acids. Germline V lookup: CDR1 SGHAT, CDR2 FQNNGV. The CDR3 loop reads CASSLDSDEQFF. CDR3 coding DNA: TGTGCCAGCAGCTTAGATTCTGACGAGCAGTTCTTC.

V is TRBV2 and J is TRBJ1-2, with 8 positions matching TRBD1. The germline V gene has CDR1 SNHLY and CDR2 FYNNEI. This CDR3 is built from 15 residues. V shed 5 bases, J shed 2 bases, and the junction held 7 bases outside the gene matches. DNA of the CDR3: TGTGCCAGCAGTCCGGGGGCAGGGGGCAACTATGGCTACACCTTC. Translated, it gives CASSPGAGGNYGYTF.

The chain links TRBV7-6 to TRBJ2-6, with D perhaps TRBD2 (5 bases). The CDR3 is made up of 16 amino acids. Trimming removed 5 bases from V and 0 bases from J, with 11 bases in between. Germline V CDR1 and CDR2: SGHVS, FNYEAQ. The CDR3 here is CASSPEGNSGANVLTF. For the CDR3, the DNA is TGTGCCAGCAGCCCTGAGGGTAACTCTGGGGCCAACGTCCTGACTTTC.

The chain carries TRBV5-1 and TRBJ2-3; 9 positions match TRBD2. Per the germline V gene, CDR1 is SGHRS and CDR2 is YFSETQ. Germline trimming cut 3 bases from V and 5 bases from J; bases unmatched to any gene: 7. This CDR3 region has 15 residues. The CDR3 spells CASSYYSGGGDTQYF. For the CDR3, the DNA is TGCGCCAGCAGCTATTATAGCGGGGGCGGAGATACGCAGTATTTT.

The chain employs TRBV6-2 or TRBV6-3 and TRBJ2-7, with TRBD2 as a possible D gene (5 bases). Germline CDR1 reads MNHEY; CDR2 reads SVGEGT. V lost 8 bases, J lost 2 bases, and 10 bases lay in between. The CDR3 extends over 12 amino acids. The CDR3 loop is CASGRGAYEQYF. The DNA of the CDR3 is TGTGCCAGCGGCCGGGGAGCCTACGAGCAGTACTTC.

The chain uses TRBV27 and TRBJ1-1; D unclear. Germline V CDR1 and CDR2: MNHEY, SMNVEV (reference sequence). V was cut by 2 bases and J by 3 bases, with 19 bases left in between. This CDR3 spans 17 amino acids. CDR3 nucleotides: TGTGCCAGCAGTTTAACCCTCCTGGGTCCGTCGGACACTGAAGCTTTCTTT. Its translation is CASSLTLLGPSDTEAFF.

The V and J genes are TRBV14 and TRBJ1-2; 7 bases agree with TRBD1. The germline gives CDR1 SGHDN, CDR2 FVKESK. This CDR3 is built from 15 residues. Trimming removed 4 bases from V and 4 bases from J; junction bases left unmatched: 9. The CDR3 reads CASSRRRGGLYGYTF. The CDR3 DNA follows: TGTGCCAGCAGCCGACGTCGAGGGGGCCTCTATGGCTACACCTTC.

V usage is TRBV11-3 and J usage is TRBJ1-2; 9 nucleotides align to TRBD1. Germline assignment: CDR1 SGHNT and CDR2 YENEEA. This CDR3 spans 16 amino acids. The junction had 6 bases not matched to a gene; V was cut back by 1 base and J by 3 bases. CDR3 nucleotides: TGTGCCAGCAGCTTAGGAGTACAGGGGGCCCACTATGGCTACACCTTC. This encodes CASSLGVQGAHYGYTF.

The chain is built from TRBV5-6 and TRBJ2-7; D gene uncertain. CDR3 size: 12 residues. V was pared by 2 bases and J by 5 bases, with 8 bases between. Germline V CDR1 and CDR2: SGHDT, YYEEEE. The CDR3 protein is CASSFVTDEQYF. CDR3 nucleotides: TGTGCCAGCAGCTTTGTTACCGACGAGCAGTACTTC.

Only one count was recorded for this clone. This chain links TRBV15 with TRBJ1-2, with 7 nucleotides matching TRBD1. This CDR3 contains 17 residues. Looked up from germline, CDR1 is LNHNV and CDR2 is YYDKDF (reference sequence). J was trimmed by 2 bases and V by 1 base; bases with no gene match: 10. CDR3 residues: CATSRGGTGTANYGYTF. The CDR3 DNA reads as TGTGCCACCAGCAGAGGCGGGACTGGGACAGCCAACTATGGCTACACCTTC.

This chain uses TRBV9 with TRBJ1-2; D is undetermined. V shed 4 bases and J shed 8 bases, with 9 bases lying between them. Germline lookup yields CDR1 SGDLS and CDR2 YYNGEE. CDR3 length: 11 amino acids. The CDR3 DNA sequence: TGTGCCAGCAGCCGGCCCGGGGGCTACACCTTC. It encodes CASSRPGGYTF. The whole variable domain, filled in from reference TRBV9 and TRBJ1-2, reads DSGVTQTPKHLITATGQRVTLRCSPRSGDLSVYWYQQSLDQGLQFLIQYYNGEERAKGNILERFSAQQFPDLHSELNLSSLELGDSALYFCASSRPGGYTFGSGTRLTVV.